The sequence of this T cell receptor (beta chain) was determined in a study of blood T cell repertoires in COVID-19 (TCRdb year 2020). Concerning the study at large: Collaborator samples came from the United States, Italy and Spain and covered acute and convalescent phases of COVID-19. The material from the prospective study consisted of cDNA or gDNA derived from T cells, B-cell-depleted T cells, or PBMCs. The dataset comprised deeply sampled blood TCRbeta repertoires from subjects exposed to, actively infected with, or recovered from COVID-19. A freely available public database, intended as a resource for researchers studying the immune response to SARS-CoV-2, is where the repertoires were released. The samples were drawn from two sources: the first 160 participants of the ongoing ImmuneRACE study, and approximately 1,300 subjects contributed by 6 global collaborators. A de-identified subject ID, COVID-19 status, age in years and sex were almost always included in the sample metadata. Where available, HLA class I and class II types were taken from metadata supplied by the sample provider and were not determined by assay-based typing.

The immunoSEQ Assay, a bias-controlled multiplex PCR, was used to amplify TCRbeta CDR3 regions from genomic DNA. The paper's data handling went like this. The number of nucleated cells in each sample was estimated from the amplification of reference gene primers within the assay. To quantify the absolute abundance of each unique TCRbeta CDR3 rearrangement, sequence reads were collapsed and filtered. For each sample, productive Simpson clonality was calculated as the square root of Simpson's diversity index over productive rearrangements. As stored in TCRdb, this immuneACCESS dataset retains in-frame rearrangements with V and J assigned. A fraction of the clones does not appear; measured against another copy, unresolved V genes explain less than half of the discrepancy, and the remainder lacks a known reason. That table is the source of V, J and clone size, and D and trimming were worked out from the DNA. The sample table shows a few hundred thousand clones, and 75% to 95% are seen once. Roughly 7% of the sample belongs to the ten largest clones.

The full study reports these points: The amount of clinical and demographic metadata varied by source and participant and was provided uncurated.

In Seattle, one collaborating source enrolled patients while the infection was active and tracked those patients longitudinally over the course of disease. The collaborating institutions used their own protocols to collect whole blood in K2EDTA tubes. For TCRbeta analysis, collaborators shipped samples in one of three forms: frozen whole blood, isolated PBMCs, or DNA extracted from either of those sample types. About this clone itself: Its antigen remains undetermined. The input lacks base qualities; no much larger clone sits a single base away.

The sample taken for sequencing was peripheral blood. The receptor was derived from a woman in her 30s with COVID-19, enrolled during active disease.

The CDR3 protein is CATRGLAGNEQFF. The bases read TGTGCCACCAGAGGACTAGCAGGGAATGAGCAGTTCTTC. The chain uses TRBV5-4 and TRBJ2-1, and TRBD2 matches 8 of the central bases. From the germline V gene (reference sequence), CDR1 is SGHNT and CDR2 is YYREEE. Germline trimming: 9 bases from V, 7 bases from J; junction bases outside gene matches: 9. The CDR3 covers 13 residues, taking in both the cysteine and the phenylalanine. Just the 39-base CDR3 DNA is kept, in frame starting at base 1. With the portions outside the CDR3 filled from the reference TRBV5-4 and TRBJ2-1 genes, the complete variable region becomes ETGVTQSPTHLIKTRGQQVTLRCSSQSGHNTVSWYQQALGQGPQFIFQYYREEENGRGNFPPRFSGLQFPNYSSELNVNALELDDSALYLCATRGLAGNEQFFGPGTRLTVL.